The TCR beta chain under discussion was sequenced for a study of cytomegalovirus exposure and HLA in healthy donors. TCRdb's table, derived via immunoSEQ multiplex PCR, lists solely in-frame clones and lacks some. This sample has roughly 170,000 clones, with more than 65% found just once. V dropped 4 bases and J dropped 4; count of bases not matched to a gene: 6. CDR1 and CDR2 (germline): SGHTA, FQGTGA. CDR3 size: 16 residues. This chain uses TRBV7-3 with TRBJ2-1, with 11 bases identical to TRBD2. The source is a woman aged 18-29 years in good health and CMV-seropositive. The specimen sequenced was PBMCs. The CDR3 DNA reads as TGTGCCAGCAGCTACACTAGCGGGGGCGATTACAATGAGCAGTTCTTC. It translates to CASSYTSGGDYNEQFF.